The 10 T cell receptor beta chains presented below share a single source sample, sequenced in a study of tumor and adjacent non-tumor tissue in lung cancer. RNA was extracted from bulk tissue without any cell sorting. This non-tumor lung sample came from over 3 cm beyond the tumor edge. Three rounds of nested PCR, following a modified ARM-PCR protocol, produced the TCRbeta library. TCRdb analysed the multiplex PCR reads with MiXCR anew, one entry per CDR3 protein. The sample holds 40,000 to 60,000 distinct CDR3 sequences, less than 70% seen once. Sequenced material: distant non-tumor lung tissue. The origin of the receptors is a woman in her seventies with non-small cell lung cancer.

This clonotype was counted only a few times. DNA of the CDR3: TGTGCCTGGAGTGATCGACTAGCGGGAGGGCCGGGCACCGGGGAGCTGTTTTTT. It codes for CAWSDRLAGGPGTGELFF. V is TRBV30 and J is TRBJ2-2, with 14 bases aligning to TRBD2. This CDR3 spans 18 amino acids. Trimming removed 1 base from V and 4 bases from J; junction bases left unmatched: 8. The germline gives CDR1 GTSNPN, CDR2 SVGIG (reference sequence).

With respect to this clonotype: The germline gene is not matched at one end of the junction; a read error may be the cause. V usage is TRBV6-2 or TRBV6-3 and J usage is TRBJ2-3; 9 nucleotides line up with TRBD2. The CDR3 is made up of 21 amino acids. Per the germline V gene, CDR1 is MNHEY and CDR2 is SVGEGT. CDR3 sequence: CAISPRGPGGGLALSTDTQYF. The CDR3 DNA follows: TGTGCCATCAGTCCCCGGGGTCCCGGGGGAGGACTAGCGCTTAGCACAGATACGCAGTATTTT.

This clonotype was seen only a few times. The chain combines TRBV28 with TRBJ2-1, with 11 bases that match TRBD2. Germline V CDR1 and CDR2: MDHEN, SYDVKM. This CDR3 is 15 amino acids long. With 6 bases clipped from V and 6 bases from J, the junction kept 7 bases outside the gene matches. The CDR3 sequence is CASRLAGGRGNEQFF. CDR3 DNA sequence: TGTGCCAGCAGGTTAGCGGGAGGGCGAGGCAATGAGCAGTTCTTC.

The CDR3 reads CASSVQTVVGGELFF. CDR3 nucleotide sequence: TGTGCCAGCAGTGTACAGACAGTGGTCGGCGGGGAGCTGTTTTTT. The gene calls are TRBV6-1 and TRBJ2-2; D perhaps matches TRBD1 (5 bases). This CDR3 region has 15 residues. CDR1 MNHNS and CDR2 SASEGT come from the germline V gene. Trimming removed 4 bases at V and 7 bases at J, with 16 bases between.

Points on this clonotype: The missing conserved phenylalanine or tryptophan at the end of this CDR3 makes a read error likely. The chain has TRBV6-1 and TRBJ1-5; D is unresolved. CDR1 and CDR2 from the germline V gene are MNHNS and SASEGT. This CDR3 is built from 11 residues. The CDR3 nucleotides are TGTACCAGCAGTGGTTACCTGCCCCAGCATATT. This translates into CTSSGYLPQHI.

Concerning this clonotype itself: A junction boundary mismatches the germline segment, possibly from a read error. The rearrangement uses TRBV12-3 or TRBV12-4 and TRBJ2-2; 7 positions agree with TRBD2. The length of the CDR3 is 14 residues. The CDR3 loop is CASKPSGNIGELFF. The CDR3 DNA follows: TGTGCCAGCAAACCTAGCGGAAACATCGGGGAGCTGTTTTTT.

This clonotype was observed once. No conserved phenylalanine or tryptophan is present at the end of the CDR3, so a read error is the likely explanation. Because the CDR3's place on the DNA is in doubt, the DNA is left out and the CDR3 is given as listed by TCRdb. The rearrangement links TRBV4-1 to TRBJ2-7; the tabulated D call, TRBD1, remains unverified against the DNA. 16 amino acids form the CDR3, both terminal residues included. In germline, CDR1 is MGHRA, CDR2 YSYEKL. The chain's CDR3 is CASSPGQGLSSYEQYL.

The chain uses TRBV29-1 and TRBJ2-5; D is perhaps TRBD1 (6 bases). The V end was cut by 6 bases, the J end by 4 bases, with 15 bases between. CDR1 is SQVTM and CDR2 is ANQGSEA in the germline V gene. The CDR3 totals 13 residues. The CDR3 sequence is CSVTWTVRETQYF. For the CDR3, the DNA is TGCAGCGTGACCTGGACAGTGCGAGAGACCCAGTACTTC.

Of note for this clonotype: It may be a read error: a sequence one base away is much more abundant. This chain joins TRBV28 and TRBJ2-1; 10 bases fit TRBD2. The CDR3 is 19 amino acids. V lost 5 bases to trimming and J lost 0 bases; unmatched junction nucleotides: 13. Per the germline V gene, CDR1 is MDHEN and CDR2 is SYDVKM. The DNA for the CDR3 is TGTGCCAGCAGTCCCGGGACTAGCGACTGGGCTAGCTCCTACAATGAGCAGTTCTTC. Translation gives CASSPGTSDWASSYNEQFF.

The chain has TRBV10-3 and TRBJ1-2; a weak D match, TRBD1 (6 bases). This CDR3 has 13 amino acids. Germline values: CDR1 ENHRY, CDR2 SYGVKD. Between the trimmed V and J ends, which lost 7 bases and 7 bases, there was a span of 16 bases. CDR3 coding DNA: TGTGCCATCACAGGTACAGGGCCCTGTGGCTACACCTTC. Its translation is CAITGTGPCGYTF.